Listed here is a single T cell receptor (beta chain). Its antigen is unknown. The sample is drawn from a study of post-analysis software for immune sequencing data. Findings and limits, study-wide: Those with multiple sclerosis, the patient group, showed significantly lower normalized Chao1 diversity than controls. The study found TRBV5-6, TRBV5-1 and TRBV20-1 among about five TRBV segments more frequent in patients than controls.

In germline, CDR1 is MDHEN, CDR2 SYDVKM. The CDR3 has 14 amino acids. V shed 3 bases and J shed 0 bases, with 6 bases lying between them. The TCR beta cDNA libraries carried unique molecular identifiers. Input populations of roughly 0.95 to 10 million T cells gave rise to some 500,000 cDNA molecules. TCRdb reprocessed the PCR reads via MiXCR and lists one record per CDR3 protein. The data contain 350,000 to 500,000 distinct CDR3 sequences, 35% to 45% of them singletons. This clonotype originated in a girl aged 2-15 years with multiple sclerosis. The sequencing input was blood. The V gene is TRBV28, the J gene TRBJ1-5, with D unresolved. The CDR3: CASSFRNSNQPQHF. CDR3 nucleotides: TGTGCCAGCAGTTTCAGGAATAGCAATCAGCCCCAGCATTTT.